Reported below is one TCR beta chain. The entry originates in a study of blood T cell repertoires in COVID-19. About the study: The United States, Italy and Spain supplied acute and convalescent COVID-19 samples.

Original methodology: Using reference gene primer amplification, nucleated cell counts were estimated. Using immunoSEQ multiplex PCR, the repertoire was profiled, and TCRdb retains in-frame clones only, with some absent. V and J calls and clone size are given by that table; D and trimming were obtained from the DNA. The table shows 120,000 to 150,000 clones, with around nine tenths occurring only once. Germline CDR1 is KGHSH and CDR2 is LQKENI. This CDR3 region has 17 residues. The ends lost 6 bases at V and 0 bases at J; junction bases unmatched: 10. The source material was peripheral blood. This receptor was identified in a woman between 55 and 75 years old with acute or convalescent COVID-19. The genes are TRBV18 and TRBJ1-3, with TRBD1 matching over 8 bases. The CDR3 nucleotides are TGTGCCAGCTCGGGTGGACAGGGATCGAGCTCTGGAAACACCATATATTTT. It encodes CASSGGQGSSSGNTIYF.